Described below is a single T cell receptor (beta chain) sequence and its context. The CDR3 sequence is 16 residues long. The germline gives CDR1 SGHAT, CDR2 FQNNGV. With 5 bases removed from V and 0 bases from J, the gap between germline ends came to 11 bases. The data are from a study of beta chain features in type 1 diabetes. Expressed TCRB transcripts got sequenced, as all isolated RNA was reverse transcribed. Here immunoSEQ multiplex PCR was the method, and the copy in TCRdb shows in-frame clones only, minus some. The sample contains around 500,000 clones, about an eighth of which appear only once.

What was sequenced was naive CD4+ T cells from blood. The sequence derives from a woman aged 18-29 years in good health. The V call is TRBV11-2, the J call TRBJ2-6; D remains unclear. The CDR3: CASSGTANSGANVLTF. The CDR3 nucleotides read TGTGCCAGCAGCGGAACAGCGAACTCTGGGGCCAACGTCCTGACTTTC.